This T cell receptor beta chain was identified in a study of cytomegalovirus exposure and HLA in healthy donors. Clones were sequenced by immunoSEQ multiplex PCR, and TCRdb holds only the in-frame ones, with some missing. The repertoire includes 180,000 or so clones, about 86% of them detected once, and approximately 1.5% sits in the top ten. What was sequenced was PBMCs. This clonotype was sampled from a woman aged 25 to 45 in good health and CMV-seronegative.

CDR3 sequence reads: CATSGRTGNTEAFF. CDR3 DNA: TGTGCCACCAGCGGGCGGACAGGGAACACTGAAGCTTTCTTT. The chain combines TRBV15 with TRBJ1-1; 7 nucleotides agree with TRBD1. Per the germline V gene, CDR1 is LNHNV and CDR2 is YYDKDF (reference sequence). The CDR3 is 14 residues long. The J segment lost 1 base and the V segment lost 5 bases, leaving 4 bases of the junction unmatched. Combining the CDR3 with reference TRBV15 and TRBJ1-1 gives the whole variable domain DAMVIQNPRYQVTQFGKPVTLSCSQTLNHNVMYWYQQKSSQAPKLLFHYYDKDFNNEADTPDNFQSRRPNTSFCFLDIRSPGLGDTAMYLCATSGRTGNTEAFFGQGTRLTVV.